Shown below are 2 T cell receptor beta chains from a single sample sequenced in a study of long-term antiretroviral therapy in people with HIV. Survey-level resolution applied to immunoSEQ assay v3.0. Sequencing used immunoSEQ multiplex PCR; TCRdb keeps in-frame clones, though not all of them. Of about 48,000 clones listed, about 86% were seen once; the top ten hold 2.5% to 3.5%. Sequencing used unsorted PBMCs, obtained 0.8 years after starting antiretroviral therapy. These receptors were obtained from a woman younger than 35 with HIV.

The V gene is TRBV13, the J gene TRBJ2-1; 7 bases agree with TRBD2. Germline values: CDR1 PRHDT, CDR2 FYEKMQ (reference sequence). After removal of 0 bases from V and 2 bases from J, the junction contained 1 base not matched to a gene. The CDR3 spans 15 residues. The DNA of the CDR3 is TGTGCCAGCAGCTTAGGGAGCGGGGCCTACAATGAGCAGTTCTTC. Its protein product is CASSLGSGAYNEQFF.

The DNA of the CDR3 is TGTGCCAGCAGCTCACAGATCGGGACAGACAGCGAGCAGTACTTC. This translates into CASSSQIGTDSEQYF. The rearrangement links TRBV7-2 to TRBJ2-7; the match to TRBD1 covers 7 bases. The CDR3 covers 15 residues. Germline V gene data show CDR1 as SGHTA and CDR2 as FQGNSA. V lost 4 bases, J lost 6 bases, and 12 bases stayed unmatched.